This T cell receptor beta chain was sequenced during a study of shared clonotypes between healthy human individuals. Findings and limits, study-wide: Against clonotypes common to all four donors, non-shared ones had lower generation probabilities.

This CDR3 spans 12 amino acids. Per the germline V gene, CDR1 is SGDLS and CDR2 is YYNGEE. The ends were cut back, 4 bases at V and 7 bases at J, with 11 bases in the middle. A CD45RA-negative memory subset and a CD45RA+ naive subset were separated from the CD4+ cells. This clone was found once. Its antigen is unknown. Authors' processing steps: Filtering was not the same, since immunoSEQ gave junction-only sequences without quality scores. Sequencing used immunoSEQ multiplex PCR; TCRdb keeps in-frame clones, though not all of them. The V and J calls and the clone size are those of that table, but D and trimming were determined from the DNA. This table holds roughly 2 million clones, approximately 94% found once.

Sequencing used naive CD4+ T cells sorted from blood. Subset indicated: CD45RA+ positively selected. V is TRBV9 and J is TRBJ1-2; D unclear. This TCR derives from a man aged 18 to 30 in good health. The CDR3 reads CASSSEAGGYTF. The DNA of the CDR3 is TGTGCCAGCAGCTCCGAGGCGGGTGGCTACACCTTC.